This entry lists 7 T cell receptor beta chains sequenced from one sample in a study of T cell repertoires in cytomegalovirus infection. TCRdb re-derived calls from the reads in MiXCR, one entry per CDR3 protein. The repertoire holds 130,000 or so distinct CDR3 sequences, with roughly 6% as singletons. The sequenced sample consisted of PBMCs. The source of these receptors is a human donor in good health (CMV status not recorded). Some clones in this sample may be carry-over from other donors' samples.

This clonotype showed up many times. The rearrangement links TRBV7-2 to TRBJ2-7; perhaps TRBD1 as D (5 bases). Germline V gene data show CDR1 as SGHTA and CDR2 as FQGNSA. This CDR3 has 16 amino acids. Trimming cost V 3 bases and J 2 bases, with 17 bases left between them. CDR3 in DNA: TGTGCCAGCAGCTTGGGGCCCCCCAGCACGACCTACGAGCAGTACTTC. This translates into CASSLGPPSTTYEQYF.

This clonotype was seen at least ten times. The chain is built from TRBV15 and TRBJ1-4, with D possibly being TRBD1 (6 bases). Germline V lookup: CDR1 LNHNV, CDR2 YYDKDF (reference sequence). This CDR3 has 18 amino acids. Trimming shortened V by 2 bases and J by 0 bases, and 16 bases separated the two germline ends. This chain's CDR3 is CATSRLPGQLATNEKLFF. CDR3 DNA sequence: TGTGCCACCAGCAGACTTCCTGGACAGCTAGCAACTAATGAAAAACTGTTTTTT.

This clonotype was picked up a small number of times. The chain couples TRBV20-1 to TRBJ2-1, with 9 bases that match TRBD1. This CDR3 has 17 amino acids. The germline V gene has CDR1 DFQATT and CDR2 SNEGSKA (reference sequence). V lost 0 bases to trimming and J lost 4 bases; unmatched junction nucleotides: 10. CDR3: CSARDDFRDRAYNEQFF. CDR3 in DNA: TGCAGTGCTAGAGACGATTTCCGGGACAGGGCGTACAATGAGCAGTTCTTC.

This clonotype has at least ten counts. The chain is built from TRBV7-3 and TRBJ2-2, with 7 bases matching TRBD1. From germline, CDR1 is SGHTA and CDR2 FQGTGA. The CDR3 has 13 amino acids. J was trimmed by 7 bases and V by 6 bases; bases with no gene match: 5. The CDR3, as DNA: TGTGCCAGCAGGACAGGGAGTAACGGGGAGCTGTTTTTT. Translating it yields CASRTGSNGELFF.

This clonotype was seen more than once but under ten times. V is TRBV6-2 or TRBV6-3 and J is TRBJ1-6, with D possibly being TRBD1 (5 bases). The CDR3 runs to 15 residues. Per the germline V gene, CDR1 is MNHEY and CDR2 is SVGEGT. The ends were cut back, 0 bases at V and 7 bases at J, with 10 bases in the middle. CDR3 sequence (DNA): TGTGCCAGCAGTTACTCGCGCGGGGGGAATTCACCCCTCCACTTT. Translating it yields CASSYSRGGNSPLHF.

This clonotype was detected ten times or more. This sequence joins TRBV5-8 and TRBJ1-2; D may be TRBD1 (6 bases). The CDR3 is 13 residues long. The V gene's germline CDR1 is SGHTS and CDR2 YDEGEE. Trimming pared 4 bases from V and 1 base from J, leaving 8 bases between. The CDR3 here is CASSHRDNYGYTF. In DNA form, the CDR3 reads TGTGCCAGCAGCCACAGGGATAACTATGGCTACACCTTC.

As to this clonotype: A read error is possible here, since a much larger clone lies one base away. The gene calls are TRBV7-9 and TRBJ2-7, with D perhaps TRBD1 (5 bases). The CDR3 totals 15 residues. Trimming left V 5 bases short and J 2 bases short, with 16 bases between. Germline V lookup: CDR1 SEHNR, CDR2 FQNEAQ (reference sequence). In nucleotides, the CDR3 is TGTGCCAGCAGCGGAACCGCGACAGAGACCTACGAGCAGTACTTC. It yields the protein CASSGTATETYEQYF.